Listed below are T cell receptor beta chains from one sample, sequenced in a study of OX40 agonist ivuxolimab in advanced cancers. Measured with immunoSEQ multiplex PCR; TCRdb has only the in-frame clones, and not every one. The table includes around 20,000 clones, less than 80% detected once. Sequencing was performed on CD4+ or CD8+ T cells sorted from blood, taken in a trial of the OX40 agonist ivuxolimab. These receptors all stem from an adult with an advanced solid tumor such as melanoma, head and neck, liver or kidney cancer. CDR3s include the opening cysteine and the closing phenylalanine or tryptophan. A D gene is named only where the DNA matches it firmly. Rows may omit the clone size; those that give it use once, few, many or a size class.

j_call d_call clone_size v_call cdr3_length cdr3_nt cdr3_aa
TRBJ2-1 TRBD2 NA TRBV6-5 15 TGTGCCAGCAGTTTTTCTAGCGGGAGAATGAATGAGCAGTTCTTC CASSFSSGRMNEQFF
TRBJ2-7 NA NA TRBV7-8 11 TGTGCCAGCAGCCCAGGCTACGAGCAGTACTTC CASSPGYEQYF
TRBJ1-1 NA NA TRBV30 14 TGTGCCTGGAGTGTGGGGATAATGAACACTGAAGCTTTCTTT CAWSVGIMNTEAFF
TRBJ2-7 TRBD1 medium-sized TRBV7-9 13 TGTGCCAGCAGCTCCGGACAGGGCCACAAGCAGTACTTC CASSSGQGHKQYF
TRBJ2-1 TRBD2 NA TRBV2 19 TGTGCCAGCAGTTCTCCGGGACTAGCGGGAGAGGGGCCCTACAATGAGCAGTTCTTC CASSSPGLAGEGPYNEQFF
TRBJ2-7 NA once TRBV2 14 TGTGCCAGCAGTGACGGCGGGCTTACCTACGAGCAGTACTTC CASSDGGLTYEQYF
TRBJ1-1 NA few TRBV7-8 13 TGTGCCAGCAGCCTACAGGGATACACTGAAGCTTTCTTT CASSLQGYTEAFF
TRBJ1-2 NA NA TRBV13 13 TGTGCCAGCAGCTTTGACAGATCGGATGGCTACACCTTC CASSFDRSDGYTF
TRBJ2-7 NA NA TRBV7-2 15 TGTGCCAGCAGCTTAGCGGGCCAGTTTCACTACGAGCAGTACTTC CASSLAGQFHYEQYF
TRBJ1-3 NA NA TRBV9 15 TGTGCCAGCAGCGTGACATGGGCATCTGGAAACACCATATATTTT CASSVTWASGNTIYF
TRBJ2-1 NA NA TRBV4-3 17 TGCGCCAGCAGCCAAGATCCCCCTAGCGCTACCTACAATGAGCAGTTCTTC CASSQDPPSATYNEQFF
TRBJ2-7 NA NA TRBV5-5 13 TGTGCCAGCAGCGAGACAGACTCCTACGAGCAGTACTTC CASSETDSYEQYF
TRBJ2-7 TRBD2 NA TRBV7-2 17 TGTGCCAGCAGCTTGACTAGCGGGCCTTACTCCTCCTACGAGCAGTACTTC CASSLTSGPYSSYEQYF
TRBJ1-6 NA NA TRBV28 11 TGTGCCAGCAGTTTTGGGTCACCCCTCCACTTT CASSFGSPLHF
TRBJ2-7 NA NA TRBV28 14 TGTGCCAGCACAAATCTCGGGGCCGGCTACGAGCAGTACTTC CASTNLGAGYEQYF
TRBJ2-3 NA once TRBV9 15 TGTGCCAGCAGCTCGGAGCCCCTCAGCACAGATACGCAGTATTTT CASSSEPLSTDTQYF
TRBJ1-1 NA NA TRBV7-9 14 TGTGCCAGCAGCTCAGCCGGCAGGAACACTGAAGCTTTCTTT CASSSAGRNTEAFF
TRBJ2-1 NA NA TRBV6-6 15 TGTGCCAGCAGTTTCCTCCCGCAGCTAGCCCATGAGCAGTTCTTC CASSFLPQLAHEQFF
TRBJ1-1 NA NA TRBV25-1 15 TGTGCCAGCAGTGACGGGGGGTCGGGTAACACTGAAGCTTTCTTT CASSDGGSGNTEAFF
TRBJ2-7 TRBD1 NA TRBV5-1 13 TGCGCCAGCAGCTTGACAGGGGCATACGAGCAGTACTTC CASSLTGAYEQYF
TRBJ2-6 NA NA TRBV19 13 TGTGCCAGTAGTATTTCCGGGGCCAACGTCCTGACTTTC CASSISGANVLTF
TRBJ2-7 NA NA TRBV9 13 TGTGCCAGCAGCGCCAAGAGCTCCTACGAGCAGTACTTC CASSAKSSYEQYF
TRBJ2-7 NA medium-sized TRBV27 15 TGTGCCAGCAGTTTAGGAGGCGGAGGGTACTACGAGCAGTACTTC CASSLGGGGYYEQYF
TRBJ2-3 NA NA TRBV2 13 TGTGCCAGCAGTAGAGGGCCCACAGATACGCAGTATTTT CASSRGPTDTQYF
TRBJ1-2 TRBD1 NA TRBV29-1 15 TGCAGCGTTGAAGACCCGGACAGGGCTTACTATGGCTACACCTTC CSVEDPDRAYYGYTF
TRBJ2-7 TRBD2 NA TRBV6-6 12 TGTGCCAGCAGCCTCTGGACTAGCGGACTTTACTTC CASSLWTSGLYF
TRBJ1-1 NA NA TRBV6-5 14 TGTGCCAGCAGTTATGGGGGAGCGAACACTGAAGCTTTCTTT CASSYGGANTEAFF
TRBJ2-6 NA NA TRBV9 16 TGTGCCAGCAGCGGACTCGGGTCGGCTGGGGCCAACGTCCTGACTTTC CASSGLGSAGANVLTF
TRBJ1-5 NA NA TRBV27 14 TGTGCCAGCAGTCCAGGGATTAGCAATCAGCCCCAGCATTTT CASSPGISNQPQHF
TRBJ1-1 NA NA TRBV6-1 11 TGTGCCAGCAATTTCGGGACCGAAGCTTTCTTT CASNFGTEAFF
TRBJ2-7 NA NA TRBV6-1 14 TGTGCCAGCAGGCAAGGGAAAAAGGCCTACGAGCAGTACTTC CASRQGKKAYEQYF
TRBJ2-5 TRBD1 NA TRBV28 15 TGTGCCACCCTACAATATACAGGGGTGGGGGAGACCCAGTACTTC CATLQYTGVGETQYF
TRBJ1-1 NA NA TRBV5-5 17 TGTGCCAGCAGCTTGGAATTACAGGGACATGCGATGACTGAAGCTTTCTTT CASSLELQGHAMTEAFF
TRBJ2-4 NA NA TRBV6-5 13 TGTGCCAGCAGTTACTCCGGGGATAACATTCAGTACTTC CASSYSGDNIQYF
TRBJ1-4 NA NA TRBV5-6 14 TGTGCCAGCAGCTTCGGTGGGGGCGATGAAAAACTGTTTTTT CASSFGGGDEKLFF
TRBJ2-3 NA NA TRBV7-9 16 TGTGCCAGCAGCTGGATGCAAGGGACTAGCACAGATACGCAGTATTTT CASSWMQGTSTDTQYF
TRBJ2-7 TRBD1 NA TRBV4-1 16 TGCGCCAGCAGCCAAGAGGGGACAGGGGGCGATTACGAGCAGTACTTC CASSQEGTGGDYEQYF
TRBJ2-1 NA NA TRBV6-1 14 TGTGCCAGCAGTGTCTCAGGGATTGACAATGAGCAGTTCTTC CASSVSGIDNEQFF
TRBJ2-1 NA NA TRBV28 12 TGTGCCAGCAGTTTATACATCAATGAGCAGTTCTTC CASSLYINEQFF
TRBJ1-4 NA NA TRBV5-1 15 TGCGCCAGCACCAAGGGGCTGGTAGCTAATGAAAAACTGTTTTTT CASTKGLVANEKLFF
TRBJ2-6 TRBD2 NA TRBV5-6 18 TGTGCCAGCACCAACCAGGGGCGGGAGGGCCCTGGGGCCAACGTCCTGACTTTC CASTNQGREGPGANVLTF
TRBJ1-6 TRBD1 few TRBV30 14 TGTGCCTGGAGTGCCGACAGGGTAAATTCACCCCTCCACTTT CAWSADRVNSPLHF
TRBJ2-5 NA medium-sized TRBV2 14 TGTGCCAGCAACAAGGGGGGCTCACAAGAGACCCAGTACTTC CASNKGGSQETQYF